The 26 T cell receptor beta chains reported below all come from one sample, sequenced in a study of OX40 agonist ivuxolimab in advanced cancers. TCRdb's table, derived via immunoSEQ multiplex PCR, lists solely in-frame clones and lacks some. The profile shows about 21,000 clones, 84% of them singletons. The specimen was CD4+ or CD8+ T cells sorted from blood, collected in a trial of the OX40 agonist ivuxolimab. The receptors were gathered from an adult with an advanced solid tumor such as melanoma, head and neck, liver or kidney cancer.

The chain recombines TRBV6-5 with TRBJ2-7, with D unclear. Trimming took off 4 bases at V and 2 bases at J, with 9 bases between the two ends. The CDR3 sequence is 13 residues long. Per germline, CDR1 MNHEY and CDR2 SVGAGI. CDR3 in amino acids: CASSSYSTYEQYF. The CDR3 DNA reads as TGTGCCAGCAGTTCTTACAGCACCTACGAGCAGTACTTC.

The CDR3 spells CASSITYEQYF. The CDR3 coding sequence is TGTGCCAGCAGCATTACCTACGAGCAGTACTTC. The chain links TRBV13 to TRBJ2-7; D is ambiguous. Trimming took off 5 bases at V and 2 bases at J, with 4 bases between the two ends. CDR1 is PRHDT and CDR2 is FYEKMQ in the germline V gene (reference sequence). The CDR3 runs 11 residues.

This clone showed up just once. The V gene is TRBV7-9, the J gene TRBJ1-2, with TRBD1 matching over 8 bases. Germline-derived CDR1 and CDR2 are SEHNR and FQNEAQ (reference sequence). This CDR3 has 14 residues. V shed 6 bases and J 7 bases; nucleotides not matched to a gene: 10. The chain's CDR3 is CASRITTGDGGYTF. CDR3 sequence (DNA): TGTGCCAGCAGAATTACGACAGGGGACGGTGGCTACACCTTC.

The rearrangement links TRBV5-1 to TRBJ1-2; perhaps TRBD1 as D (6 bases). The CDR3 totals 13 residues. The germline V gene encodes CDR1 SGHRS and CDR2 YFSETQ. V was trimmed by 0 bases and J by 8 bases, leaving 11 bases between them. CDR3 in DNA: TGCGCCAGCAGCTTGGGGGGGGCGCACGGCTACACCTTC. It translates to CASSLGGAHGYTF.

The V and J genes are TRBV7-9 and TRBJ2-4; 7 bases align to TRBD1. The germline V gene has CDR1 SEHNR and CDR2 FQNEAQ (reference sequence). The CDR3 loop spans 16 amino acids. V gave up 4 bases and J gave up 4 bases; unmatched junction bases: 10. CDR3 sequence reads: CASSSLTGSEKNIQYF. Written as DNA, the CDR3 is TGTGCCAGCAGCTCGTTGACAGGGTCGGAGAAAAACATTCAGTACTTC.

CDR3 DNA sequence: TGTGCCAGCAGCGCCGGACAGGGGTCAACGGATACGCAGTATTTT. Translating gives CASSAGQGSTDTQYF. The V call is TRBV9, the J call TRBJ2-3; TRBD1 matches 9 bases. The ends lost 3 bases at V and 6 bases at J; junction bases unmatched: 8. Germline values: CDR1 SGDLS, CDR2 YYNGEE. CDR3 length: 15 amino acids.

This clone was found a few times. J is TRBJ2-7 and V is TRBV4-3; no reliable D call. This CDR3 region has 16 residues. From germline, CDR1 is LGHNA and CDR2 YSLEER. The V gene lost 0 bases and the J gene lost 0 bases, with 12 bases spanning the gap. CDR3 amino acids: CASSQDITDGSYEQYF. The CDR3 coding sequence is TGCGCCAGCAGCCAAGATATAACCGACGGCTCCTACGAGCAGTACTTC.

This chain links TRBV10-3 with TRBJ1-1, with D possibly matching TRBD1 (6 bases). The germline V gene encodes CDR1 ENHRY and CDR2 SYGVKD. Trimming removed 4 bases at V and 3 bases at J, with 9 bases between. The CDR3 sequence is 13 residues long. CDR3 nucleotide sequence: TGTGCCATCAGTGGAGGGGGGTACACTGAAGCTTTCTTT. It encodes CAISGGGYTEAFF.

The V gene is TRBV7-9, the J gene TRBJ1-2; D is perhaps TRBD1 (5 bases). The CDR3 contains 15 residues. From germline, CDR1 is SEHNR and CDR2 FQNEAQ (reference sequence). The V end was cut by 5 bases, the J end by 0 bases, with 13 bases between. CDR3 DNA: TGTGCCAGCAGCCCAGCGGACACAGCTAACTATGGCTACACCTTC. Protein sequence: CASSPADTANYGYTF.

For the CDR3, the DNA is TGTGCCTCAAGCGGCAGCCTCAACTATGGCTACACCTTC. Amino acids: CASSGSLNYGYTF. The chain carries TRBV10-3 and TRBJ1-2, with D uncertain. From germline, CDR1 is ENHRY and CDR2 SYGVKD. The CDR3 consists of 13 residues. V lost 11 bases, J lost 2 bases, and 15 bases lay in between.

This clone was counted only a few times. J is TRBJ2-7 and V is TRBV7-9; D is perhaps TRBD1 (6 bases). V lost 1 base and J 3 bases, leaving 13 bases between the germline ends. Germline CDR1 SEHNR, CDR2 FQNEAQ (reference sequence). There are 15 residues in the CDR3. Here the CDR3 DNA reads TGTGCCAGCAGCTTAGTAGGCAGGGGAGACTACGAGCAGTACTTC. Translating it yields CASSLVGRGDYEQYF. Combining the CDR3 with reference TRBV7-9 and TRBJ2-7 gives the whole variable domain DTGVSQNPRHKITKRGQNVTFRCDPISEHNRLYWYRQTLGQGPEFLTYFQNEAQLEKSRLLSDRFSAERPKGSFSTLEIQRTEQGDSAMYLCASSLVGRGDYEQYFGPGTRLTVT.

This clone was counted between two and nine times. J is TRBJ2-7 and V is TRBV19, with D perhaps being TRBD1 or TRBD2 (6 bases each). Germline V gene data show CDR1 as LNHDA and CDR2 as SQIVND (reference sequence). This CDR3 contains 12 residues. The germline V and J ends were trimmed by 4 bases and 5 bases, with 9 bases remaining between them. CDR3 sequence: CASSRGANEQYF. As DNA, the CDR3 is TGTGCCAGTAGTAGGGGGGCCAACGAGCAGTACTTC.

This clone was picked up one time. The J gene is TRBJ2-7, the V gene TRBV5-4; perhaps TRBD1 as D (6 bases). V was pared by 4 bases and J by 0 bases, with 8 bases between. CDR3 length equals 13 residues. Looked up from germline, CDR1 is SGHNT and CDR2 is YYREEE (reference sequence). The CDR3 spells CASSGDNSYEQYF. Here the CDR3 DNA reads TGTGCCAGCAGCGGGGACAACTCCTACGAGCAGTACTTC.

This chain links TRBV7-9 with TRBJ2-5; 12 nucleotides align to TRBD2. The germline gives CDR1 SEHNR, CDR2 FQNEAQ (reference sequence). Trimming at V came to 1 base and at J to 3 bases, leaving 6 bases not matched to a gene. The CDR3 spans 17 residues. CDR3 bases: TGTGCCAGCAGCTTAGGGCGACTAGCGGGGGACGAAGAGACCCAGTACTTC. This codes for CASSLGRLAGDEETQYF.

V gene TRBV4-1 combines with J gene TRBJ1-5; D not resolved. The CDR3 is made up of 14 amino acids. Per germline, CDR1 MGHRA and CDR2 YSYEKL. The V gene lost 0 bases and the J gene lost 5 bases, with 8 bases spanning the gap. DNA for the CDR3: TGCGCCAGCAGCCAAGAGGAGGGCGATCAGCCCCAGCATTTT. Encoded protein: CASSQEEGDQPQHF.

This clone was seen more than once but under ten times. The chain employs TRBV4-3 and TRBJ2-7; D unclear. Trimming removed 1 base at V and 2 bases at J, with 12 bases between. From germline, CDR1 is LGHNA and CDR2 YSLEER. The CDR3 is 15 amino acids. This CDR3 is CASSQGLNGPYEQYF. In nucleotides, the CDR3 is TGCGCCAGCAGCCAAGGGTTAAACGGACCCTACGAGCAGTACTTC.

The gene calls are TRBV4-1 and TRBJ2-7; the D is unclear. Germline loops: CDR1 MGHRA, CDR2 YSYEKL. CDR3 size: 13 residues. Between the trimmed V and J ends, which lost 5 bases and 2 bases, there was a span of 10 bases. CDR3: CASSYPGAYEQYF. CDR3 bases: TGCGCCAGCAGCTACCCGGGCGCCTACGAGCAGTACTTC.

V and J are TRBV27 and TRBJ2-5, with no clear D. This CDR3 spans 13 amino acids. Germline assignment: CDR1 MNHEY and CDR2 SMNVEV (reference sequence). The V and J ends lost 8 bases and 5 bases respectively, with 15 bases between them. The chain's CDR3 is CASFGRTTETQYF. The CDR3 region has the DNA TGTGCCAGCTTTGGAAGGACCACGGAGACCCAGTACTTC.

J is TRBJ1-5 and V is TRBV4-3, with D unclear. Germline V gene data show CDR1 as LGHNA and CDR2 as YSLEER. V lost 4 bases, J lost 1 base, and 11 bases lay in between. This CDR3 is built from 15 residues. The CDR3 spells CASSPKGGSNQPQHF. The CDR3 DNA sequence: TGCGCCAGCAGCCCGAAGGGAGGGAGCAATCAGCCCCAGCATTTT.

The J gene is TRBJ2-1, the V gene TRBV5-6; D might be TRBD1 (5 bases). The CDR3 totals 14 residues. The germline gives CDR1 SGHDT, CDR2 YYEEEE. Trimming removed 2 bases at V and 4 bases at J, with 10 bases between. CDR3 sequence (DNA): TGTGCCAGCAGCTTTGGGGCTAGTTACAATGAGCAGTTCTTC. Amino acid sequence: CASSFGASYNEQFF.

In this sample, this clone turned up once. V and J are TRBV4-1 and TRBJ2-3, with 9 bases lining up with TRBD2. V gave up 4 bases and J gave up 4 bases; unmatched junction bases: 9. This CDR3 has 16 residues. CDR1 MGHRA and CDR2 YSYEKL come from the germline V gene. CDR3 coding DNA: TGCGCCAGCAGCCTCCAGGCGCTAGCGGGGTCAGATACGCAGTATTTT. Its translation: CASSLQALAGSDTQYF.

V and J are TRBV4-3 and TRBJ1-5; D not resolved. The CDR3 length is 15 residues. V was pared by 0 bases and J by 0 bases, with 6 bases between. Looked up from germline, CDR1 is LGHNA and CDR2 is YSLEER. The CDR3 DNA reads TGCGCCAGCAGCCAAGAGCGGGCTAGCAATCAGCCCCAGCATTTT. Protein sequence: CASSQERASNQPQHF.

The V gene is TRBV6-6, the J gene TRBJ2-7; possibly TRBD2 for D (6 bases). Per the germline V gene, CDR1 is MNHNY and CDR2 is SVGAGI (reference sequence). Trimming took 0 bases from V and 0 from J, leaving 9 bases between them. The CDR3 runs to 15 residues. The CDR3 bases are TGTGCCAGCAGTTACTCTGGGGGGAGCTCCTACGAGCAGTACTTC. This gives the protein CASSYSGGSSYEQYF.

The CDR3 loop is CATSEDTSGTEAFF. The CDR3 nucleotides read TGTGCCACCAGTGAAGACACCTCGGGGACTGAAGCTTTCTTT. The genes are TRBV15 and TRBJ1-1; no firm D call. CDR3 length equals 14 residues. Germline V gene lookup returns CDR1 LNHNV and CDR2 YYDKDF (reference sequence). V lost 6 bases to trimming and J lost 5 bases, with 16 bases between them. Full variable domain (remainder filled in from reference TRBV15 and TRBJ1-1): DAMVIQNPRYQVTQFGKPVTLSCSQTLNHNVMYWYQQKSSQAPKLLFHYYDKDFNNEADTPDNFQSRRPNTSFCFLDIRSPGLGDTAMYLCATSEDTSGTEAFFGQGTRLTVV.

The chain uses TRBV11-2 and TRBJ2-3; D not certain. Trimming shortened V by 3 bases and J by 2 bases, and 12 bases separated the two germline ends. Germline V gives CDR1 SGHAT, CDR2 FQNNGV. The CDR3 length is 15 residues. CDR3 loop: CASSFLFGPTDTQYF. The DNA for the CDR3 is TGTGCCAGCAGCTTTTTATTTGGCCCCACAGATACGCAGTATTTT.

This clone is classed as medium-sized. This sequence joins TRBV19 and TRBJ1-1; D gene unclear. V lost 7 bases to trimming and J lost 6 bases, with 12 bases between them. The CDR3 extends over 12 amino acids. Germline loops: CDR1 LNHDA, CDR2 SQIVND (reference sequence). This CDR3 is CASTIGGSEAFF. The CDR3 coding sequence is TGTGCCAGTACCATAGGAGGATCTGAAGCTTTCTTT.